This TCR beta chain was captured by sequencing in a study of cytomegalovirus exposure and HLA in healthy donors. Overall study context: Clustering assigned 81% of the roughly 400 genotyped donors to the Caucasian-associated ancestry cluster. General study findings and limits: Prior analysis indicated that the majority of TCR beta V segments exhibited productivity approximately 87% or approximately 30% of the time.

This clone was seen a single time. Its antigen is still unknown. The PCR employed 60 Vbeta primers together with 13 Jbeta primers. Method: immunoSEQ multiplex PCR; TCRdb's copy keeps in-frame clones and lacks some. Of about 120,000 clones in the sample, over 60% are singletons; the top ten hold 8% to 9%. The ends were cut back, 0 bases at V and 1 base at J, with 4 bases in the middle. The germline gives CDR1 MNHEY, CDR2 SMNVEV (reference sequence). There are 13 residues in the CDR3. Sequencing was performed on PBMCs. The origin of this receptor is a woman aged 40 to 50 in good health and CMV-seropositive. The chain carries TRBV27 and TRBJ2-7, with D uncertain. CDR3 residues: CASSLSPSYEQYF. The CDR3 nucleotides are TGTGCCAGCAGTTTATCCCCGTCCTACGAGCAGTACTTC.